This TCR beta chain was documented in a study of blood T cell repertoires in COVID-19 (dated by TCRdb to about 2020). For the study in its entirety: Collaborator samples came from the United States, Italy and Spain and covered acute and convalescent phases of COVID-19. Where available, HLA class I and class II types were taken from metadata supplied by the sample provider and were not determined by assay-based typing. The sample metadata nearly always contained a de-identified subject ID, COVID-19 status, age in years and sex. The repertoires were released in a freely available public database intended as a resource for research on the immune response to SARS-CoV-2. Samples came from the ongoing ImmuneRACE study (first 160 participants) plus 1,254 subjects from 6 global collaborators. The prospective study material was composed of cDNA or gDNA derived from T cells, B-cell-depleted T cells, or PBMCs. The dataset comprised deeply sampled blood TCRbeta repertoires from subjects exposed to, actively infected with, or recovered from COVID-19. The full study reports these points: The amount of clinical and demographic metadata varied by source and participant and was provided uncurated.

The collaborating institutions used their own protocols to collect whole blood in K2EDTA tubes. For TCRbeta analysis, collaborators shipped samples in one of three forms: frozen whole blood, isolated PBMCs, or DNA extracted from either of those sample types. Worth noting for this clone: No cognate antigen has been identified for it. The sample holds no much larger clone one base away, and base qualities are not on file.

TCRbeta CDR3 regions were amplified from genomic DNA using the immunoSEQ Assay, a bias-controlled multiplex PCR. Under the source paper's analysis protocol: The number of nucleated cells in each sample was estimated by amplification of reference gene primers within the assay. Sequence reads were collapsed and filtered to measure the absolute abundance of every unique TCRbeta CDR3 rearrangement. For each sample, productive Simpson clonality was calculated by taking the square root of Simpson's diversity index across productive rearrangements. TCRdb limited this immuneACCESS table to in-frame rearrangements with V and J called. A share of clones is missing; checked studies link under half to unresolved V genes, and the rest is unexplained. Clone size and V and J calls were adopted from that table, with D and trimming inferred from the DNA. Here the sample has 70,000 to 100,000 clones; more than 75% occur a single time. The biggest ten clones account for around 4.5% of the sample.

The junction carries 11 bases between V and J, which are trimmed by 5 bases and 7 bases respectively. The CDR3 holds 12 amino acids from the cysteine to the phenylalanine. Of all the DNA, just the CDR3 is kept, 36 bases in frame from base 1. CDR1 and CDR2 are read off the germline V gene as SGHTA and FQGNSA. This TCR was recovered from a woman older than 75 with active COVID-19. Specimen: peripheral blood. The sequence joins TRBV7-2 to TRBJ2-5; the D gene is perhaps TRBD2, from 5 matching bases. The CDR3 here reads CASSPPEGTQYF. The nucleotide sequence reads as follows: TGTGCCAGCAGCCCACCAGAGGGGACCCAGTACTTC.